A single sample is the source of the 6 T cell receptor beta chains below, sequenced in a study of blood T cell repertoires in COVID-19. The assay was immunoSEQ multiplex PCR, and TCRdb's table has in-frame clones only and misses some. The sample carries about 410,000 clones, 86% recorded once. The sequencing sample was made of peripheral blood. These receptors all stem from a young woman with active or convalescent COVID-19.

This clone was recorded only once. The rearrangement links TRBV5-1 to TRBJ2-4, with D possibly matching TRBD1 (6 bases). V was clipped by 2 bases and J by 3 bases, with 9 bases between them. Germline CDR1 reads SGHRS; CDR2 reads YFSETQ. CDR3 length: 14 amino acids. The CDR3, as DNA: TGCGCCAGCAGCTTCAGGGGTGACAAAAACATTCAGTACTTC. This translates into CASSFRGDKNIQYF.

This chain connects TRBV9 to TRBJ2-1; 12 bases are a match to TRBD2. The V gene end was trimmed by 5 bases and the J gene end by 8 bases; junction bases not matched to a gene: 11. Germline lookup yields CDR1 SGDLS and CDR2 YYNGEE. The CDR3 length is 16 residues. CDR3 nucleotide sequence: TGTGCCAGCAGGGCTAGCGGGGGGGCCATCGTCGATGAGCAGTTCTTC. It encodes CASRASGGAIVDEQFF.

The V and J genes are TRBV6-5 and TRBJ1-5; D not resolved. Per the germline V gene, CDR1 is MNHEY and CDR2 is SVGAGI. This CDR3 contains 16 residues. Trimming left V 0 bases short and J 5 bases short, with 14 bases between. CDR3 sequence (DNA): TGTGCCAGCAGTTACTCGCCCGATGCGCCTCATCAGCCCCAGCATTTT. It is translated as CASSYSPDAPHQPQHF.

This clone was seen only a few times. DNA of the CDR3: TGTGCCAGCAGCTTTGACGGGACAGGCAATTCACCCCTCCACTTT. Translated, it gives CASSFDGTGNSPLHF. The rearrangement uses TRBV5-4 and TRBJ1-6, with 8 bases matching TRBD1. The CDR3 length is 15 residues. CDR1 is SGHNT, CDR2 YYREEE, per germline (reference sequence). V dropped 2 bases and J dropped 7; count of bases not matched to a gene: 5.

The sample holds a few counts of this clone. This sequence joins TRBV19 and TRBJ1-2; 12 bases line up with TRBD1. Germline trimming cut 2 bases from V and 8 bases from J; bases unmatched to any gene: 9. The germline V gene encodes CDR1 LNHDA and CDR2 SQIVND (reference sequence). This CDR3 contains 16 residues. CDR3 sequence: CASSIMGGQGAGGYTF. Written as DNA, the CDR3 is TGTGCCAGTAGTATAATGGGGGGACAGGGGGCCGGCGGCTACACCTTC.

The chain employs TRBV6-5 and TRBJ1-4, with D possibly being TRBD1 (6 bases). The ends were cut back, 6 bases at V and 8 bases at J, with 19 bases in the middle. The CDR3 spans 15 residues. The germline V gene encodes CDR1 MNHEY and CDR2 SVGAGI. CDR3 nucleotide sequence: TGTGCCAGCAGGACTTTAGGGGACACCCAAGAAAAACTGTTTTTT. Protein: CASRTLGDTQEKLFF.